The clone carrying this T cell receptor (beta chain) was detected many times. The target antigen is unknown. This sample is part of a study of breast tumors, draining lymph nodes, adjacent tissues. Study results and caveats: Tumor TCR diversity was below lymph nodes but above nontumor tissue. Tumor and nontumor repertoires were significantly more similar in luminal-like than in basal-like breast cancer. Most tumor T cells seemingly derive from lymph node, then expand in tumor.

The CDR3 spans 15 residues. Trimming took off 6 bases at V and 7 bases at J, with 16 bases between the two ends. Breast cancer patients provided tissue from their axillary draining lymph nodes. TCRdb processed the multiplex PCR reads anew with MiXCR; each CDR3 protein has one entry. The sample holds over 200,000 distinct CDR3 sequences, about a third seen once. This TCR was recovered from a female donor with breast cancer. Some clones in this sample may be carry-over from other donors' samples. The sequencing input was axillary lymph node tissue. The rearrangement uses TRBV12-3 or TRBV12-4 and TRBJ1-6; D may be TRBD1 (6 bases). In nucleotides, the CDR3 is TGTGCCAGCAGCCCCAGGGGAGGCAGGAATTCACCCCTCCACTTT. Translated: CASSPRGGRNSPLHF.